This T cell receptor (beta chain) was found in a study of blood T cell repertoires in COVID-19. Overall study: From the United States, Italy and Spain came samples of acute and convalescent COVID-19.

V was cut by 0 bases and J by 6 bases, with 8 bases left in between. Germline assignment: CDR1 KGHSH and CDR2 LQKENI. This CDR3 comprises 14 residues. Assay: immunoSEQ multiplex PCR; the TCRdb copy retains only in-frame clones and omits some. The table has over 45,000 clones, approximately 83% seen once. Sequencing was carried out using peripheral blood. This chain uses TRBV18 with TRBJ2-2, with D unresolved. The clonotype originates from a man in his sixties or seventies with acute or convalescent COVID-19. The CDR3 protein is CASSPPNPPGELFF. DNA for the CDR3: TGTGCCAGCTCACCACCTAATCCCCCCGGGGAGCTGTTTTTT.